The entry below describes one T cell receptor beta chain. Its specificity is not known. The sample belongs to a study of cytomegalovirus exposure and HLA in healthy donors. This PCR relied on a set of 60 Vbeta primers and 13 Jbeta primers. Produced via immunoSEQ multiplex PCR; TCRdb's table is partial and in-frame only. The sample lists 110,000 to 150,000 clones, around three quarters seen once, with around 2.5% in the top ten. The donors comprised healthy bone marrow donors. The study, taken as a whole, reports: Later analysis indicated greater clonal expansion among HLA-associated TCR beta chains than among equally common other chains. According to a later analysis, donors in an Asian-associated ancestry cluster reportedly had fewer N-insertions than the roughly 670-donor mean.

Specimen: PBMCs. The receptor comes from a woman aged 18-35 years in good health and CMV-seropositive.

The chain's CDR3 is CAWVGTSGVGQYF. The CDR3 bases are TGTGCCTGGGTCGGGACTAGCGGGGTGGGGCAGTACTTC. This chain uses TRBV30 with TRBJ2-7; 13 bases align to TRBD2. This CDR3 spans 13 amino acids. Germline CDR1 is GTSNPN and CDR2 is SVGIG (reference sequence). Germline trimming cut 5 bases from V and 9 bases from J; bases unmatched to any gene: 7.